The clone carrying this TCR beta chain was detected a few times. The data originate from a study of T-cell memory formation after mild COVID-19. CDR1 and CDR2 (germline): GTSNPN, SVGIG (reference sequence). This CDR3 contains 11 residues. V lost 8 bases and J lost 9; bases outside the gene matches: 6. TCRdb passed the 5' RACE reads through MiXCR, listing each CDR3 protein once. Of 300,000 to 350,000 distinct CDR3 sequences in the sample, roughly an eighth were seen once. This TCR derives from a young man who had mild COVID-19 (a few samples of this study predate the infection). Cell type and time point are not known. The sequencing input was PBMCs or a T cell subset sorted from them (not recorded which). The chain is built from TRBV30 and TRBJ2-1, with 8 bases lining up with TRBD2. The CDR3 DNA is TGTGCCCGGGGGGGCTTACGTGAGCAGTTCTTC. It specifies CARGGLREQFF.